This T cell receptor (beta chain) was observed in a study of T cell responses to AZD1222 COVID-19 vaccine. The data were produced by immunoSEQ multiplex PCR, yet TCRdb's version contains in-frame clones alone and is incomplete. The data show about 67,000 clones, with roughly 85% seen just once and under 8% held by the top ten. Worth noting for this clone: The antigen remains unidentified. The same CDR3 arises from other DNA sequences in this sample as well.

Germline V CDR1 and CDR2: SGHNT, YYREEE (reference sequence). Trimming shortened V by 2 bases and J by 5 bases, and 10 bases separated the two germline ends. The CDR3 covers 14 residues. Study findings and constraints: As reported, nearly half of all spike-specific TCRs target variant regions that are unmutated. Spike-specific TCRs gained breadth and depth after people received two AZD1222 doses.

The TCR was taken from an adult who received the AZD1222 COVID-19 vaccine. The sample consisted of peripheral blood, taken 28 days after the second AZD1222 dose. The chain carries TRBV5-4 and TRBJ1-4, with a weak D call TRBD1 (5 bases). This CDR3 is CASSLPGGNEKLFF. For the CDR3, the DNA is TGTGCCAGCAGCTTACCGGGGGGGAATGAAAAACTGTTTTTT.